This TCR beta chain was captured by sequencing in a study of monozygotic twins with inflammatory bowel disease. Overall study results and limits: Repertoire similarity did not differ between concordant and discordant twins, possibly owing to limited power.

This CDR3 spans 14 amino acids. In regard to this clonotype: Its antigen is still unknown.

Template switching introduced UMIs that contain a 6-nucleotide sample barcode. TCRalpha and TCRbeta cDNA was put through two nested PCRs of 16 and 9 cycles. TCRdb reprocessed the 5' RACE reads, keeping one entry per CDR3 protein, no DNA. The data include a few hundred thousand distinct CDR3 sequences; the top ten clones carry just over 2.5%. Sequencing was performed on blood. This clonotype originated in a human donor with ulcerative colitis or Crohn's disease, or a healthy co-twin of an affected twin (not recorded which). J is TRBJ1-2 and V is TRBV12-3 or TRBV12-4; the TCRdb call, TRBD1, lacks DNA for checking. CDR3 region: CASSFGQELNGYTF.